These T cell receptor beta chains were read from a single sample in a study of blood T cell repertoires in COVID-19. Assay used: immunoSEQ multiplex PCR; TCRdb lists only in-frame clones, some missing. The table lists hundreds of thousands of clones, over 75% of them singletons. The material sequenced was peripheral blood. These receptors came from a human donor in a cohort sampled during active COVID-19. CDR3s include the opening cysteine and the closing phenylalanine or tryptophan. The D gene is left open where the match is weak. Only some rows state a clone size, as once, few, many or a class for expanded clones.

TRBJ1-1 TRBV29-1 NA TRBD1 TGCATCAGTGATGATCCGGGACAGAGAGCTTTCTTT CISDDPGQRAFF
TRBJ1-2 TRBV24-1 NA TRBD1 TGTGCCACCAGTGATTCCAGGGGGAACTATGGCTACACCTTC CATSDSRGNYGYTF
TRBJ2-3 TRBV6-5 NA NA TGTGCCAGCAGTTACGGCCTTGGCGGGTTGGATACGCAGTATTTT CASSYGLGGLDTQYF
TRBJ2-1 TRBV28 NA TRBD2 TGTGCCGGGGGACGCGGGAGGGGTGAGCAGTTCTTC CAGGRGRGEQFF
TRBJ2-1 TRBV9 NA NA TGTGCCAGCAGCACCACTAGCAGGGAGCAGTTCTTC CASSTTSREQFF
TRBJ1-6 TRBV9 once NA TGTGCCAGCAGTGACCAGGGCCAAACAAATTCACCCCTCCACTTT CASSDQGQTNSPLHF
TRBJ2-3 TRBV7-6 NA TRBD2 TGTGCCAGCAGCTTAGCGACTAGCGGTCGGTATACGCAGTATTTT CASSLATSGRYTQYF
TRBJ1-5 TRBV19 NA NA TGTGCCACCCAAGGGGTTTGGAATCAGCCCCAGCATTTT CATQGVWNQPQHF
TRBJ2-2 TRBV7-2 NA NA TGTGCCAGCAGCTTTCAGGGTTTTAACACCGGGGAGCTGTTTTTT CASSFQGFNTGELFF
TRBJ1-6 TRBV11-2 NA TRBD1 TGTGCCAGCAGCTTACTCCCCCTCGGGACAGGGCCCATTCGGACGCCCCTCCACTTT CASSLLPLGTGPIRTPLHF
TRBJ2-6 TRBV3-1/TRBV3-2 NA NA TGTGCCAGCAGCCAAGATCTCCGATCGGGGGGGGCCAACGTCCTGACTTTC CASSQDLRSGGANVLTF
TRBJ2-1 TRBV14 NA NA TGTGCCAGCAGCCAAGGATCCGGTGTTCCCTACAATGAGCAGTTCTTC CASSQGSGVPYNEQFF
TRBJ1-1 TRBV19 NA TRBD1 TGTGCCAGTAACCAGGGGGCGAGCACTGAAGCTTTCTTT CASNQGASTEAFF
TRBJ1-1 TRBV6-2/TRBV6-3 NA NA TGTGCCAGCAGTTACGTAGGGGGGAACACTGAAGCTTTCTTT CASSYVGGNTEAFF
TRBJ2-5 TRBV2 NA NA TGTGCCAGCATAGGAGGGAAAGAGACCCAGTACTTC CASIGGKETQYF
TRBJ2-1 TRBV28 few NA TGTGCCAGCCGGGGAGGACTTTCCTACAATGAGCAGTTCTTC CASRGGLSYNEQFF
TRBJ1-5 TRBV3-1/TRBV3-2 NA NA TGTGCCAGCAGCCAAGGGGGGGGCAATCAGCCCCAGCATTTT CASSQGGGNQPQHF
TRBJ1-2 TRBV27 NA NA TGTGCCAGCAGTACCCGTTCAGGCCAGCCCTATGGCTACACCTTC CASSTRSGQPYGYTF
TRBJ1-1 TRBV12-3/TRBV12-4 few NA TGTGCCAGCAGGGGAGATGCCACTGAAGCTTTCTTT CASRGDATEAFF
TRBJ1-5 TRBV12-3/TRBV12-4 NA TRBD1 TGTGCCAGCAGCTTGCCCGGGACAGGGCAGCATTTT CASSLPGTGQHF
TRBJ2-2 TRBV7-2 NA NA TGTGCCAGCAGCTTAAAGCGGAGTTCGGGGACCGGGGAGCTGTTTTTT CASSLKRSSGTGELFF
TRBJ2-1 TRBV18 NA TRBD1 TGTGCCAGCTCATCGGGACAGGGGTTTTACAATGAGCAGTTCTTC CASSSGQGFYNEQFF
TRBJ2-7 TRBV5-1 NA NA TGCGCCAGCAGCTTGGCCACGGGAGCCTACGAGCAGTACTTC CASSLATGAYEQYF
TRBJ1-1 TRBV7-8 few NA TGTGCCAGCAGCTTTACAGGTACACTGAACACTGAAGCTTTCTTT CASSFTGTLNTEAFF
TRBJ2-7 TRBV5-5 NA NA TGTGCCAGCAGCTTAAGGAGCGCCTACGAGCAGTACTTC CASSLRSAYEQYF
TRBJ1-6 TRBV6-4 few NA TGTGCCAGCAGTGTCGAAGGGACAATCGGGTCACCCCTCCACTTT CASSVEGTIGSPLHF
TRBJ2-1 TRBV19 NA TRBD2 TGTGCCAGTAGTATCAAACGAGTACTAGCGGGGACCAATGAGCAGTTCTTC CASSIKRVLAGTNEQFF
TRBJ1-1 TRBV3-1/TRBV3-2 NA TRBD1 TGTGCCAGCAGCCAGACAGGGTTTACTGAAGCTTTCTTT CASSQTGFTEAFF
TRBJ1-5 TRBV19 NA NA TGTGCCAGTAATCAGGAGGCGTTGGAAAATCAGCCCCAGCATTTT CASNQEALENQPQHF
TRBJ1-1 TRBV7-5 few NA TGTGCCAGAAGCTTCACCGGTAGTCGCCGGCAGAGGACTGAAGCTTTCTTT CARSFTGSRRQRTEAFF
TRBJ1-2 TRBV30 NA NA TGTGCCTGGGTGCAATTCGGCTATGGCTACACCTTC CAWVQFGYGYTF
TRBJ2-3 TRBV25-1 few NA TGTGCCAGCAGTGAAGACTCGAGACTGGTCCAGAACACGGATACGCAGTATTTT CASSEDSRLVQNTDTQYF
TRBJ2-3 TRBV9 NA TRBD1 TGTGCCAGCAGCGGAGGGGGCCAGGATACGCAGTATTTT CASSGGGQDTQYF